This TCR beta chain was observed in a study of response to subunit inactivated influenza vaccine (dated by TCRdb to the late 2010s). General notes on the study: Deep quantitative T cell receptor repertoire profiling was used in the study to track responses to a trivalent subunit inactivated influenza vaccine. The investigation overall reported the following: The authors suggested that each seasonal influenza vaccination may recruit only a limited number of new T cells.

The library was built by means of RT-PCR. Instrument on record: Illumina HiSeq 2500. TCRdb applied fastp at Q25 and MiXCR to the public reads, then kept only in-frame beta chains. Rows are unified per CDR3 protein, each entry keeping the most common DNA and genes. This sample has some 850,000 distinct CDR3 sequences in its table, and less than 20% of those were observed once. The leading ten clones occupy roughly a tenth of the sample. This clonotype has a count of ten or more. Which antigen it targets is not known. Base qualities are missing; no much larger clone stands one base away. Trimming takes 3 bases off V and 5 bases off J; junction bases not matched to a gene: 3. The CDR1 and CDR2 encoded by the germline V gene are KGHSH and LQKENI. Counted from cysteine to phenylalanine, this CDR3 has 13 amino acids. Only CDR3 DNA remains: 39 bases, in frame from the first base.

The V and J segments used are TRBV18 and TRBJ1-1, and TRBD1 matches 7 of the central bases. The receptor's source is a man aged 50 or older who received an inactivated influenza vaccine. Donor details come from another sample of the same person, matched by shared clones. This material consisted of PBMCs from blood, taken 4 to 6 days after vaccination. The nucleotides are TGTGCCAGCTCACCTGGACAGGAGACTGAAGCTTTCTTT. Protein translation: CASSPGQETEAFF.